These T cell receptor beta chains were read from a single sample in a study of cytomegalovirus exposure and HLA in healthy donors. The protocol was immunoSEQ multiplex PCR, while the TCRdb copy is restricted to in-frame clones and leaves out a portion. This table holds 75,000 to 95,000 clones. The sequenced sample consisted of PBMCs. The receptors shown here come from a girl aged 5 to 17 in good health and CMV-seropositive. Both conserved end residues are part of each CDR3. The D gene is left open where the match is weak.

>TRBD1|TRBJ1-2|TRBV6-1
CASSEAITGQGFGYTF
TGTGCCAGCAGTGAAGCCATCACGGGACAGGGATTTGGCTACACCTTC
>-|TRBJ1-6|TRBV6-1
CATSDLGNSPLHF
TGTGCCACCTCGGACTTGGGCAATTCACCCCTCCACTTT
>TRBD1|TRBJ1-2|TRBV5-6
CASRTGQSYYGYTF
TGTGCCAGCAGGACGGGACAGTCCTATTATGGCTACACCTTC
>-|TRBJ1-2|TRBV6-5
CASSYYDSYYGYTF
TGTGCCAGCAGTTATTACGACAGCTACTATGGCTACACCTTC
>-|TRBJ1-3|TRBV11-2
CASSLELSASVTGNTIYF
TGTGCCAGCAGCCTCGAACTGTCTGCCTCGGTAACCGGAAACACCATATATTTT
>TRBD2|TRBJ2-1|TRBV5-4
CASSWERGGTDEQFF
TGTGCCAGCAGCTGGGAGCGGGGGGGCACAGATGAGCAGTTCTTC
>-|TRBJ1-2|TRBV6-1
CASSEWRGGGYTF
TGTGCCAGCAGTGAATGGAGAGGAGGTGGCTACACCTTC
>TRBD2|TRBJ2-3|TRBV9
CASSIETGGIDTQYF
TGTGCCAGCAGCATCGAAACCGGGGGGATAGATACGCAGTATTTT
>-|TRBJ1-5|TRBV6-1
CASSEEVPRQPQHF
TGTGCCAGCAGTGAAGAGGTGCCTAGACAGCCCCAGCATTTT
>-|TRBJ2-5|TRBV9
CASSPSASAQETQYF
TGTGCCAGCAGCCCCTCGGCTAGCGCCCAAGAGACCCAGTACTTC
>TRBD1|TRBJ1-6|TRBV30
CAGSQRTGGRSPLHF
TGTGCCGGGAGTCAAAGAACAGGGGGCCGGTCACCCCTCCACTTT
>-|TRBJ1-6|TRBV27
CASSLWSGEGSPLHF
TGTGCCAGCAGTTTATGGTCAGGGGAGGGTTCACCCCTCCACTTT
>TRBD1|TRBJ2-2|TRBV18
CASSRMEGQGNTGELFF
TGTGCCAGCTCACGGATGGAAGGACAGGGGAACACCGGGGAGCTGTTTTTT
>-|TRBJ1-4|TRBV2
CASSETRGVGEKLFF
TGTGCCAGCAGTGAAACTCGGGGGGTTGGTGAAAAACTGTTTTTT
>-|TRBJ1-1|TRBV19
CATKTGSTEAFF
TGTGCCACCAAAACGGGGAGCACTGAAGCTTTCTTT
>-|TRBJ1-2|TRBV7-3
CASALEAGGDYGYTF
TGTGCCAGCGCCCTCGAGGCGGGGGGGGACTATGGCTACACCTTC
>TRBD1|TRBJ2-2|TRBV6-5
CASMVRGRGTGELFF
TGTGCCAGCATGGTCAGGGGGCGAGGCACCGGGGAGCTGTTTTTT
>-|TRBJ1-4|TRBV29-1
CSVTQQPNEKLFF
TGCAGCGTTACACAACAGCCTAATGAAAAACTGTTTTTT
>-|TRBJ1-4|TRBV2
CASSEGGTNEKLFF
TGTGCCAGCAGTGAGGGGGGAACTAATGAAAAACTGTTTTTT
>-|TRBJ1-6|TRBV7-9
CASRADSYNSPLHF
TGTGCCAGCAGGGCGGACAGTTATAATTCACCCCTCCACTTT
>TRBD1|TRBJ1-3|TRBV25-1
CASTRTGINTIYF
TGTGCCAGCACCAGGACAGGGATAAACACCATATATTTT
>TRBD1|TRBJ1-2|TRBV9
CASSAHTGGGVYGYTF
TGTGCCAGCAGCGCACACACAGGGGGCGGTGTCTATGGCTACACCTTC
>-|TRBJ2-7|TRBV19
CASSIGIADEQYF
TGTGCCAGTAGTATTGGGATAGCGGACGAGCAGTACTTC